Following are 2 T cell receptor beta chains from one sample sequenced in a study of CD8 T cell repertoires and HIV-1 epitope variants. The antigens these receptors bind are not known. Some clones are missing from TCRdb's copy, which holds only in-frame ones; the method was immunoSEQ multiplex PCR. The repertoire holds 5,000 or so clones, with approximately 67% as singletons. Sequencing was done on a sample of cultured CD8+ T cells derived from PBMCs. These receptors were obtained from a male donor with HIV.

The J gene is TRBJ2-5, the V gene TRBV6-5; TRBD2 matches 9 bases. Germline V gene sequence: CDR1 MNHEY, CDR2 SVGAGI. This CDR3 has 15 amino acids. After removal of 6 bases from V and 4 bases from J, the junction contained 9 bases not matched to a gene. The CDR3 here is CASSVGGRAGETQYF. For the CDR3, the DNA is TGTGCCAGCAGCGTTGGCGGGAGGGCCGGAGAGACCCAGTACTTC.

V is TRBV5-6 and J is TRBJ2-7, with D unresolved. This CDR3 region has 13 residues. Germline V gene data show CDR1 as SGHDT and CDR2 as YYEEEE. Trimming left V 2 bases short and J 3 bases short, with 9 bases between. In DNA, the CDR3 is TGTGCCAGCAGCTTCGGGTCCTTCTACGAGCAGTACTTC. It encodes CASSFGSFYEQYF.